These 31 T cell receptor beta chains originate from one sample sequenced in a study of shared clonotypes between healthy human individuals. Clones were sequenced by immunoSEQ multiplex PCR, and TCRdb holds only the in-frame ones, with some missing. The sample holds about 1.1 million clones, approximately 75% seen once. Sequencing was done on a sample of memory CD4+ T cells from PBMCs. Sample subset: CD45RA-negative fraction. These TCRs come from a young man in good health. Some clones in this sample may be carry-over from other donors' samples.

The DNA of the CDR3 is TGCGCCAGCAGCCAAACACCGGGACAGGGGACCAAAAACATTCAGTACTTC. Its translation is CASSQTPGQGTKNIQYF. V gene TRBV4-1 combines with J gene TRBJ2-4, with 10 nucleotides matching TRBD1. V shed 2 bases, J shed 2 bases, and the junction held 6 bases outside the gene matches. Germline V gene lookup returns CDR1 MGHRA and CDR2 YSYEKL. The CDR3 loop spans 17 amino acids.

The chain recombines TRBV9 with TRBJ1-4; D is perhaps TRBD1 (6 bases). Germline CDR1 is SGDLS and CDR2 is YYNGEE. Between the trimmed V and J ends, which lost 3 bases and 4 bases, there was a span of 16 bases. CDR3 length: 16 residues. CDR3 residues: CASSAETGILNEKLFF. DNA for the CDR3: TGTGCCAGCAGCGCCGAAACAGGGATCCTTAATGAAAAACTGTTTTTT.

The chain employs TRBV18 and TRBJ2-7; TRBD1 agrees at 8 bases. The J segment lost 5 bases and the V segment lost 3 bases, leaving 3 bases of the junction unmatched. The germline CDR1 and CDR2 sequences are KGHSH and LQKENI. The CDR3 runs 13 residues. CDR3 nucleotides: TGTGCCAGCTCACCCAGGGGGCTGGACGAGCAGTACTTC. Encoded protein: CASSPRGLDEQYF. The full variable domain, in which reference TRBV18 and TRBJ2-7 provide the parts outside the CDR3, is NAGVMQNPRHLVRRRGQEARLRCSPMKGHSHVYWYRQLPEEGLKFMVYLQKENIIDESGMPKERFSAEFPKEGPSILRIQQVVRGDSAAYFCASSPRGLDEQYFGPGTRLTVT.

In this sample, this clone turned up a few times. V and J are TRBV11-2 and TRBJ1-3; D remains ambiguous. V lost 5 bases and J lost 2, with 19 bases in between. Germline V gene lookup returns CDR1 SGHAT and CDR2 FQNNGV. CDR3 length equals 17 residues. The CDR3 region has the DNA TGTGCCAGCAGCGAGCGCTTGCCCAGGCGACCTGGAAACACCATATATTTT. The encoded protein is CASSERLPRRPGNTIYF.

This CDR3 reads CASSVGLAGVIDTQYF. In DNA form, the CDR3 reads TGTGCCAGCAGCGTAGGCCTAGCGGGAGTGATAGATACGCAGTATTTT. The J gene is TRBJ2-3, the V gene TRBV9; 10 bases fit TRBD2. The V and J ends lost 0 bases and 5 bases, in that order; junction bases with no gene match: 6. There are 16 residues in the CDR3. Germline V gene lookup returns CDR1 SGDLS and CDR2 YYNGEE.

This chain uses TRBV7-9 with TRBJ1-2; 7 bases line up with TRBD1. CDR3 length: 13 residues. J was trimmed by 4 bases and V by 2 bases; bases with no gene match: 1. Germline CDR1 and CDR2: SEHNR and FQNEAQ (reference sequence). CDR3 protein: CASSLRQGYGYTF. The CDR3 nucleotides read TGTGCCAGCAGCTTACGACAGGGCTATGGCTACACCTTC.

Notes on this clone: A far larger clone is one nucleotide away, so this likely arose from a read error. The rearrangement links TRBV6-1 to TRBJ1-1; D perhaps matches TRBD1 (6 bases). Germline V CDR1 and CDR2: MNHNS, SASEGT. The CDR3 contains 15 residues. CDR3 protein: CASSEAGTTNTKAFF. The CDR3 DNA sequence: TGTGCCAGCAGTGAAGCGGGGACAACGAACACTAAAGCTTTCTTT.

This clone was seen repeatedly, ten times or more. This chain joins TRBV30 and TRBJ1-3; 7 nucleotides align to TRBD1. The CDR3 is made up of 13 amino acids. V dropped 1 base and J dropped 7; count of bases not matched to a gene: 4. The germline CDR1 and CDR2 sequences are GTSNPN and SVGIG (reference sequence). Here the CDR3 DNA reads TGTGCCTGGAGTGCGGACAGGTGGAACACCATATATTTT. Translation: CAWSADRWNTIYF.

V and J are TRBV7-9 and TRBJ2-1, with 8 nucleotides matching TRBD2. The CDR3 contains 17 residues. V shed 6 bases and J 3 bases; nucleotides not matched to a gene: 13. The germline V gene has CDR1 SEHNR and CDR2 FQNEAQ (reference sequence). The chain's CDR3 is CASRAIGLAQYYNEQFF. CDR3 DNA: TGTGCCAGCAGGGCAATAGGACTAGCTCAGTACTACAATGAGCAGTTCTTC.

V is TRBV9 and J is TRBJ2-5; 10 bases are shared with TRBD2. J lost 1 base, V lost 5 bases, and 5 bases had no gene match. The CDR3 length is 15 residues. Germline V lookup: CDR1 SGDLS, CDR2 YYNGEE. CDR3 nucleotide sequence: TGTGCCAGCAGTACTACTAGCGGGGTCCAAGAGACCCAGTACTTC. This codes for CASSTTSGVQETQYF.

J is TRBJ2-3 and V is TRBV5-4; D remains unclear. V lost 4 bases, J lost 3 bases, and 6 bases lay in between. The CDR3 is 12 residues long. Germline-derived CDR1 and CDR2 are SGHNT and YYREEE (reference sequence). This CDR3 reads CASSPTTDTQYF. CDR3 bases: TGTGCCAGCAGCCCGACGACAGATACGCAGTATTTT.

The rearrangement uses TRBV6-5 and TRBJ2-1; tentative D call: TRBD2 (5 bases). The CDR3 runs to 13 residues. V lost 3 bases, J lost 8 bases, and 11 bases lay in between. Per germline, CDR1 MNHEY and CDR2 SVGAGI. The CDR3 DNA is TGTGCCAGCAGTTATAGGGCGGGCGATGAGCAGTTCTTC. Residues: CASSYRAGDEQFF.

The chain employs TRBV27 and TRBJ2-7; 9 bases agree with TRBD2. Germline V lookup: CDR1 MNHEY, CDR2 SMNVEV (reference sequence). After removal of 2 bases from V and 5 bases from J, the junction contained 13 bases not matched to a gene. This CDR3 has 17 amino acids. The CDR3 here is CASSLLGGRASGNEQYF. CDR3 bases: TGTGCCAGCAGTTTACTGGGCGGGAGGGCTTCGGGCAACGAGCAGTACTTC.

The V and J genes are TRBV19 and TRBJ1-4, with D possibly matching TRBD1 (6 bases). V shed 3 bases and J shed 5 bases, with 13 bases lying between them. CDR3 length equals 15 residues. Germline lookup yields CDR1 LNHDA and CDR2 SQIVND (reference sequence). The CDR3 DNA reads TGTGCCAGTAGTATTATGGGGGCCCAAAATGAAAAACTGTTTTTT. It specifies CASSIMGAQNEKLFF.

V and J are TRBV6-1 and TRBJ2-1; the D is unclear. The V end lost 7 bases, the J end lost 0 bases, and 10 bases lay between the germline ends. Germline values: CDR1 MNHNS, CDR2 SASEGT. The CDR3 contains 14 residues. This chain's CDR3 is CASTFANSYNEQFF. In DNA, the CDR3 is TGTGCCAGCACCTTTGCCAACTCCTACAATGAGCAGTTCTTC.

The chain uses TRBV10-3 and TRBJ2-1; 12 bases fit TRBD2. The CDR3 loop spans 20 amino acids. Unmatched junction bases numbered 13, after V lost 4 bases and J lost 0 bases. Germline V gives CDR1 ENHRY, CDR2 SYGVKD. This CDR3 reads CAISGQMTSGSSSSYNEQFF. The CDR3 DNA reads TGTGCCATCAGTGGACAGATGACTAGCGGGAGTTCCAGCTCCTACAATGAGCAGTTCTTC.

This clone showed up many times. The J gene is TRBJ1-1, the V gene TRBV15; D call uncertain. CDR3 size: 13 residues. The V gene's germline CDR1 is LNHNV and CDR2 YYDKDF (reference sequence). The V gene lost 5 bases and the J gene lost 4 bases, with 11 bases spanning the gap. The CDR3 sequence: CATSGDGSTEAFF. The DNA for the CDR3 is TGTGCCACCAGCGGGGATGGTAGCACTGAAGCTTTCTTT.

This clone was seen a few times. The CDR3: CASSRGASGQETQYF. CDR3 DNA sequence: TGTGCCAGCAGTCGTGGGGCCTCCGGACAAGAGACCCAGTACTTC. The chain links TRBV7-8 to TRBJ2-5, with a tentative D call TRBD1 (5 bases). Germline lookup yields CDR1 SGHVS and CDR2 FQNEAQ. Trimming left V 6 bases short and J 2 bases short, with 16 bases between. The CDR3 extends over 15 amino acids.

V is TRBV27 and J is TRBJ1-2, with TRBD1 as a possible D gene (5 bases). The V gene's germline CDR1 is MNHEY and CDR2 SMNVEV (reference sequence). The CDR3 runs to 14 residues. The V gene lost 3 bases and the J gene lost 6 bases, with 14 bases spanning the gap. The CDR3 reads CASSLKYGTDGYTF. Here the CDR3 DNA reads TGTGCCAGCAGTTTGAAGTACGGGACCGATGGCTACACCTTC.

This clone was counted a few times. The chain carries TRBV7-7 and TRBJ2-5; 8 bases agree with TRBD1. V shed 4 bases and J 4 bases; nucleotides not matched to a gene: 2. Germline V lookup: CDR1 SSHAT, CDR2 FNYEAQ (reference sequence). This CDR3 is built from 13 residues. CDR3 sequence reads: CASSSGTGETQYF. DNA for the CDR3: TGTGCCAGCAGCTCGGGGACAGGAGAGACCCAGTACTTC.

V gene TRBV28 combines with J gene TRBJ1-2; D is possibly TRBD1 (6 bases). This CDR3 contains 12 residues. The germline V gene encodes CDR1 MDHEN and CDR2 SYDVKM. Trimming left V 5 bases short and J 8 bases short, with 12 bases between. CDR3 DNA: TGTGCCAGCAGTCCAGGGGCGAGGGGCTACACCTTC. Translation gives CASSPGARGYTF.

This chain uses TRBV27 with TRBJ2-7; a possible D gene is TRBD1 (6 bases). The V end lost 2 bases, the J end lost 13 bases, and 21 bases lay between the germline ends. In germline, CDR1 is MNHEY, CDR2 SMNVEV (reference sequence). The CDR3 has 14 amino acids. This chain's CDR3 is CASSLGSGVLPYYF. The DNA for the CDR3 is TGTGCCAGCAGTTTAGGGTCAGGGGTGCTCCCGTACTACTTC.

V and J are TRBV27 and TRBJ1-5; no definite D call. This CDR3 is 15 amino acids long. Germline assignment: CDR1 MNHEY and CDR2 SMNVEV (reference sequence). V was clipped by 4 bases and J by 0 bases, with 10 bases between them. CDR3 in amino acids: CASSSIRNSNQPQHF. CDR3 bases: TGTGCCAGCAGTTCCATCCGGAATAGCAATCAGCCCCAGCATTTT.

The rearrangement uses TRBV9 and TRBJ1-3, with a tentative D call TRBD1 (5 bases). V lost 0 bases and J lost 0, with 13 bases in between. Germline V gene sequence: CDR1 SGDLS, CDR2 YYNGEE. The CDR3 sequence is 17 residues long. CDR3 DNA: TGTGCCAGCAGCGTAGATCCTGACAGCGCCTCTGGAAACACCATATATTTT. The encoded protein is CASSVDPDSASGNTIYF. Drawing the rest from reference TRBV9 and TRBJ1-3, the complete variable domain is DSGVTQTPKHLITATGQRVTLRCSPRSGDLSVYWYQQSLDQGLQFLIQYYNGEERAKGNILERFSAQQFPDLHSELNLSSLELGDSALYFCASSVDPDSASGNTIYFGEGSWLTVV.

The chain joins TRBV30 to TRBJ1-5; TRBD1 aligns across 8 bases. Trimming took 1 base from V and 6 from J; bases not matched to a gene: 2. This CDR3 comprises 13 residues. CDR1 is GTSNPN, CDR2 SVGIG, per germline (reference sequence). In DNA form, the CDR3 reads TGTGCCTGGAGTGACAGGGGGGGTCAGCCCCAGCATTTT. Protein product: CAWSDRGGQPQHF.

V and J are TRBV18 and TRBJ2-3, with 7 bases lining up with TRBD1. The V segment lost 6 bases and the J segment 0 bases; nucleotides outside the gene matches: 6. Germline V gives CDR1 KGHSH, CDR2 LQKENI. The CDR3 consists of 15 residues. This CDR3 reads CASSLGTASTDTQYF. CDR3 in DNA: TGTGCCAGCTCTCTAGGGACAGCCAGCACAGATACGCAGTATTTT. The full variable domain, in which reference TRBV18 and TRBJ2-3 provide the parts outside the CDR3, is NAGVMQNPRHLVRRRGQEARLRCSPMKGHSHVYWYRQLPEEGLKFMVYLQKENIIDESGMPKERFSAEFPKEGPSILRIQQVVRGDSAAYFCASSLGTASTDTQYFGPGTRLTVL.

The V and J genes are TRBV5-1 and TRBJ1-1, with no clear D. The V gene lost 1 base and the J gene lost 5 bases, with 12 bases spanning the gap. Germline CDR1 SGHRS, CDR2 YFSETQ. CDR3 length: 14 residues. CDR3 loop: CASSLLPESTEAFF. As DNA, the CDR3 is TGCGCCAGCAGCTTGCTTCCCGAGAGTACTGAAGCTTTCTTT.

CDR3 region: CASSSQSNTGELFF. CDR3 sequence (DNA): TGTGCCAGCTCTAGTCAGTCGAACACCGGGGAGCTGTTTTTT. V gene TRBV7-2 combines with J gene TRBJ2-2; D is undetermined. Between the trimmed V and J ends, which lost 8 bases and 0 bases, there was a span of 10 bases. The CDR3 contains 14 residues. Germline-derived CDR1 and CDR2 are SGHTA and FQGNSA.

The V call is TRBV5-5, the J call TRBJ1-4; tentative D call: TRBD1 (5 bases). Trimming removed 0 bases at V and 0 bases at J, with 15 bases between. Per germline, CDR1 SGHKS and CDR2 YYEKEE (reference sequence). The CDR3 runs to 18 residues. The CDR3 sequence is CASSLAGPGNPTNEKLFF. Written as DNA, the CDR3 is TGTGCCAGCAGCTTGGCGGGGCCAGGGAACCCAACTAATGAAAAACTGTTTTTT.

This CDR3 reads CASSRDRYTQYF. The CDR3 DNA reads as TGTGCCAGCAGCCGTGACAGATATACGCAGTATTTT. The genes are TRBV7-9 and TRBJ2-3, with TRBD1 as a possible D gene (5 bases). Trimming cost V 5 bases and J 7 bases, with 10 bases left between them. The CDR3 contains 12 residues. Per germline, CDR1 SEHNR and CDR2 FQNEAQ (reference sequence).

V usage is TRBV10-3 and J usage is TRBJ1-5; 7 nucleotides match TRBD1. The germline gives CDR1 ENHRY, CDR2 SYGVKD. This CDR3 has 16 amino acids. The V segment lost 4 bases and the J segment 6 bases; nucleotides outside the gene matches: 12. CDR3 sequence: CAISASPGGSRQPQHF. CDR3 DNA: TGTGCCATCAGTGCCTCCCCAGGGGGTTCGCGTCAGCCCCAGCATTTT.